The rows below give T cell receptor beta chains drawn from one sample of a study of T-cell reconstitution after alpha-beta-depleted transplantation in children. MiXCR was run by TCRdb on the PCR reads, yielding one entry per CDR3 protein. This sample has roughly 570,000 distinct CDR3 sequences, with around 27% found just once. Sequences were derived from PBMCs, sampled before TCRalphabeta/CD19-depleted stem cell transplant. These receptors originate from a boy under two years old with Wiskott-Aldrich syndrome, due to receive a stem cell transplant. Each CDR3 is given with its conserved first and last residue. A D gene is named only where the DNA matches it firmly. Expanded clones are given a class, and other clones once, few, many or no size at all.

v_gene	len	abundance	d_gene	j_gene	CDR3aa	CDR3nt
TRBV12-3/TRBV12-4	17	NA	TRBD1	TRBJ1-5	CASSYRGTGGRNQPQHF	TGTGCCAGCAGTTATCGCGGGACAGGGGGTCGCAATCAGCCCCAGCATTTT
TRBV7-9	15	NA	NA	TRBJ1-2	CASSPVTAGGYGYTF	TGTGCCAGCAGCCCGGTGACGGCGGGAGGCTATGGCTACACCTTC
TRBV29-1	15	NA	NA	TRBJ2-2	CSVEDLNANTGELFF	TGCAGCGTTGAAGATCTGAACGCGAACACCGGGGAGCTGTTTTTT
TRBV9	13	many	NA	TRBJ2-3	CASSVALTDTQYF	TGTGCCAGCAGCGTAGCTCTTACAGATACGCAGTATTTT
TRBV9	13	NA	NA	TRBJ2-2	CASSPIFDGELFF	TGTGCCAGCAGTCCCATCTTTGACGGGGAGCTGTTTTTT
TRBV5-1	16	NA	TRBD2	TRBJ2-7	CASSLGTSGISYEQYF	TGCGCCAGCAGCCTAGGGACTAGCGGAATCTCCTACGAGCAGTACTTC
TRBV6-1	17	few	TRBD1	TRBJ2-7	CASTRRDRGRVTYEQYF	TGTGCCAGCACCCGAAGGGACAGGGGCAGGGTTACCTACGAGCAGTACTTC
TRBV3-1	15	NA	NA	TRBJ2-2	CASSAARGNTGELFF	TGTGCCAGCAGCGCAGCTCGCGGGAACACCGGGGAGCTGTTTTTT
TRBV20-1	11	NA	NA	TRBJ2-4	CSARLREARYF	TGCAGTGCTAGACTGCGGGAAGCCAGGTACTTC
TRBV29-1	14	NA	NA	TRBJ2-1	CSVDRAAAYNEQFF	TGCAGCGTTGACAGGGCGGCCGCCTACAATGAGCAGTTCTTC
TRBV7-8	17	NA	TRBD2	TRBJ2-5	CASSIRLAGDMVKTQYF	TGTGCCAGCAGCATTCGACTAGCGGGAGATATGGTGAAGACCCAGTACTTC
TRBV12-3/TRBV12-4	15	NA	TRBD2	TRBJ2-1	CASRGLAGGYNEQFF	TGTGCCAGCAGGGGACTAGCGGGGGGCTACAATGAGCAGTTCTTC
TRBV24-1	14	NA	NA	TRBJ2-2	CATSPARNTGELFF	TGTGCCACCTCCCCAGCACGGAACACCGGGGAGCTGTTTTTT
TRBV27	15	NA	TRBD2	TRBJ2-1	CASSSTQLAPNEQFF	TGTGCCAGCAGTTCGACCCAACTAGCGCCGAATGAGCAGTTCTTC
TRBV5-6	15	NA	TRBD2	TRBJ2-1	CASSVTSGRYNEQFF	TGTGCCAGCAGCGTGACTAGCGGGAGGTACAATGAGCAGTTCTTC
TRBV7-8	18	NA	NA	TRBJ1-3	CASSLGFRSGDRGNTIYF	TGTGCCAGCAGCTTGGGCTTCCGATCGGGGGATAGGGGAAACACCATATATTTT
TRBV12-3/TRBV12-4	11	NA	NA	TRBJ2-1	CASSPRIVQFF	TGTGCCAGCAGTCCTCGCATCGTGCAGTTCTTC
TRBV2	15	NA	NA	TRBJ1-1	CASSLLTGRNTEAFF	TGTGCCAGCAGTCTTCTTACCGGGAGAAACACTGAAGCTTTCTTT
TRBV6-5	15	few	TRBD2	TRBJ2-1	CASSYSGTSGNEQFF	TGTGCCAGCAGTTACTCGGGGACTAGCGGGAATGAGCAGTTCTTC
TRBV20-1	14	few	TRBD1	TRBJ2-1	CSVGTGDLVNEQFF	TGCAGTGTTGGGACAGGGGATTTAGTCAATGAGCAGTTCTTC
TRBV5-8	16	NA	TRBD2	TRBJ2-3	CASSFRTSGRRDTQYF	TGTGCCAGCAGCTTTCGGACTAGCGGGAGGCGGGATACGCAGTATTTT
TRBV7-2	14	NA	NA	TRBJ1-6	CASSSSSAGSPLHF	TGTGCCAGCAGCTCCTCTTCAGCGGGCTCACCCCTCCACTTT
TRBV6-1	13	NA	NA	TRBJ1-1	CATLPRLNTEAFF	TGTGCCACTCTCCCCCGATTGAACACTGAAGCTTTCTTT
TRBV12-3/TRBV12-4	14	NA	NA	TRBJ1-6	CASSLKGVNSPLHF	TGTGCCAGCAGTTTAAAGGGGGTAAATTCACCCCTCCACTTT
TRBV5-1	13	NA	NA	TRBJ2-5	CASSRDWKETQYF	TGCGCCAGCAGTCGGGACTGGAAAGAGACCCAGTACTTC
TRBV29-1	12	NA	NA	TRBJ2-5	CSVRGAGETQYF	TGCAGCGTAAGGGGCGCGGGAGAGACCCAGTACTTC
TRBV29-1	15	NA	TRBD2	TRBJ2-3	CSVGPGLAVTDTQYF	TGCAGCGTTGGCCCAGGACTAGCGGTCACAGATACGCAGTATTTT
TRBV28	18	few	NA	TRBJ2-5	CASSARRLRQEVQETQYF	TGTGCCAGCAGCGCGAGAAGGCTCCGTCAGGAGGTACAAGAGACCCAGTACTTC
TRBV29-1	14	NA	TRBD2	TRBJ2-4	CSVGLAGGPNIQYF	TGCAGCGTTGGACTAGCGGGAGGGCCAAACATTCAGTACTTC